Below, one T cell receptor beta chain is given with its context. What it recognizes is unknown. At one of its ends the junction is not consistent with the germline gene, which may arise from a read error. The record originates from a study of post-analysis software for immune sequencing data. cDNA libraries of TCR beta carried unique molecular identifiers. Via MiXCR, TCRdb re-called the PCR reads, giving one row per CDR3 protein. This table has about 540,000 distinct CDR3 sequences, 30% to 40% appearing once. General observations from the study: Several TRBV segments occurring more often in patients than controls included TRBV5-6, TRBV5-1 and TRBV20-1.

The germline V gene has CDR1 SGHDT and CDR2 YYEEEE. The CDR3 has 15 amino acids. The chain joins TRBV5-6 to TRBJ2-1; 13 nucleotides line up with TRBD2. The receptor comes from a girl aged 2-17 years with multiple sclerosis. The source material was blood. The chain's CDR3 is CAGSLGLAGNNEQFF. CDR3 sequence (DNA): TGTGCCGGCAGCTTGGGACTAGCGGGGAACAATGAGCAGTTCTTC. Drawing the rest from reference TRBV5-6 and TRBJ2-1, the complete variable domain is DAGVTQSPTHLIKTRGQQVTLRCSPKSGHDTVSWYQQALGQGPQFIFQYYEEEERQRGNFPDRFSGHQFPNYSSELNVNALLLGDSALYLCAGSLGLAGNNEQFFGPGTRLTVL.